Shown below are 3 T cell receptor beta chains from a single sample sequenced in a study of blood T cell repertoires in COVID-19. TCRdb's table, derived via immunoSEQ multiplex PCR, lists solely in-frame clones and lacks some. The table has roughly 55,000 clones, around four fifths seen once. The specimen sequenced was peripheral blood. All receptors come from a woman aged 55-70 years with acute or convalescent COVID-19.

This clone was counted a few times. The chain employs TRBV5-4 and TRBJ2-5; 11 bases match TRBD2. CDR3 size: 16 residues. Germline V lookup: CDR1 SGHNT, CDR2 YYREEE (reference sequence). V was pared by 4 bases and J by 1 base, with 6 bases of the junction left unmatched. This chain's CDR3 is CASSPGLAATQETQYF. The CDR3 DNA is TGTGCCAGCAGCCCGGGACTAGCGGCAACCCAAGAGACCCAGTACTTC.

This clone was seen a single time. The chain combines TRBV28 with TRBJ1-1; D uncertain. The ends were cut back, 2 bases at V and 3 bases at J, with 25 bases in the middle. There are 19 residues in the CDR3. Germline V gene lookup returns CDR1 MDHEN and CDR2 SYDVKM. In DNA form, the CDR3 reads TGTGCCAGCAGTTTACTTCCAGCCGCATTCTCCCGCCGGGACACTGAAGCTTTCTTT. It is translated as CASSLLPAAFSRRDTEAFF.

This clone appeared a single time. The chain recombines TRBV21-1 with TRBJ2-7; TRBD2 is the table's D call and was not checked against the DNA. TRBV21-1 is labeled a pseudogene. The CDR3 length is 17 residues. CDR3 sequence reads: CASSKDAGLGASYEQYF. The CDR3 nucleotides read TGTGCCAGCAGCAAAGACGCGGGCCTTGGCGCCTCCTACGAGCAGTACTTC.